This T cell receptor (beta chain) was sequenced during a study of identical twins (dated by TCRdb to the mid-2010s). Study-wide context: The study deep-sequenced TCR alpha and beta repertoires from monozygotic twins, unrelated adults of various ages and cord blood to test whether fetal clonotypes persist. Replicate twin experiments were performed at different times using different library preparation protocols to rule out contamination. Points the paper makes about the study in general: Invariant T cells such as MAIT and iNKT could partly confound zero-insertion analyses, though diverse VJ usage argued against this for most clonotypes. Because the same donors could not be followed over many years, the conclusions relied on cross-sectional statistical analysis. Compared with coincidental sharing between unrelated individuals, out-of-frame TCR alpha sequences shared between twins had an excess of sequences with low generation probability. Fewer insertions were carried by abundant cord blood beta clonotypes, a similar but weaker trend appeared in young adult naive repertoires, and no such trend appeared in memory repertoires. In beta out-of-frame sequences, excess twin sharing was weaker, because having fewer shared sequences lowered the signal-to-noise ratio. Recombination models systematically underestimated out-of-frame TCR alpha sharing in monozygotic twins but agreed with sharing between unrelated individuals.

Preparation of the library involved 5' RACE. Sequencing instrument: Illumina HiSeq 2000. A universal primer binding site was added through template switching, and the final cDNA carried a unique molecular identifier so that TCR cDNA molecules could be counted accurately. Specific primers in the conserved constant-segment region were used to synthesize first-strand cDNA for TCR alpha and beta chains. To control for contamination, every cDNA library carried two barcodes: a SMART-Mk sample barcode plus Illumina barcodes. Two successive PCR steps introduced TruSeq adapter sequences along with Illumina sample barcodes. TCR alpha and beta cDNA libraries were sequenced on the Illumina HiSeq platform with custom primers. Regarding the original processing steps: Unique molecular identifiers were extracted from raw reads with MiGEC, and CDR3 positions were determined with MiXCR. Recombination models were inferred per individual with the repgenHMM and IGoR tools using an EM algorithm. Shared clonotypes were analyzed with the tcR package in R, and sharing was normalized by the product of cloneset sizes. Out-of-frame nonproductive sequences were analyzed to study raw recombination free of thymic and clonal selection effects. The public reads were reanalyzed by TCRdb: fastp trimming at Q25, MiXCR alignment, in-frame beta chains only. Records with the same CDR3 protein are collapsed into one entry carrying the most frequent genes and DNA. None of the V and J calls come from the authors' own analysis; TCRdb made them. The sample records around 530,000 distinct CDR3 sequences, around 15% of which are singletons. The ten biggest clones cover about 0.4% of the sample.

Concerning this clonotype itself: The specificity of this receptor is unknown. There are no base qualities to consult, and no much larger clone falls within one base.

Spanning cysteine to phenylalanine, the CDR3 consists of 16 amino acids. Kept here is only the CDR3 DNA, which spans 48 bases and is read in frame from base 1. The germline V gene provides CDR1 SGDLS and CDR2 YYNGEE. Relative to germline, V is 0 bases shorter and J is 0 bases shorter, with 11 bases between their ends. Only healthy Caucasian donors were included. Three pairs of female monozygotic twins, all aged about 18 to 30 years, made up the twin cohort. Positive isolation kits from Invitrogen were used to isolate the CD4+ and CD8+ T cell populations. The same sample was also studied in work on yellow fever vaccine responses in identical twins. Taken from the second paper: The authors reported that the T cell response to vaccination in identical twins appeared partly convergent and partly personalized. In identical twins, the study followed T cell clones that responded to the vaccine with precision.

The source material was CD4+ T cells sorted from blood. The sequence derives from a woman between 18 and 30 years old in good health. The V gene is TRBV9 and the J gene is TRBJ2-3; a weak D assignment points to TRBD2 (5 bases agree). CDR3 protein: CASSVGEPVSTDTQYF. The nucleotides are TGTGCCAGCAGCGTAGGGGAGCCGGTTAGCACAGATACGCAGTATTTT. With all but the CDR3 taken from the reference TRBV9 and TRBJ2-3 genes, the full variable domain is: DSGVTQTPKHLITATGQRVTLRCSPRSGDLSVYWYQQSLDQGLQFLIQYYNGEERAKGNILERFSAQQFPDLHSELNLSSLELGDSALYFCASSVGEPVSTDTQYFGPGTRLTVL.